This entry features one T cell receptor beta chain sequence. The sample belongs to a study of blood T cell repertoires in COVID-19. For the study at large: T cells, B-cell-depleted T cells, or PBMCs supplied cDNA or gDNA.

V dropped 3 bases and J dropped 4; count of bases not matched to a gene: 4. This CDR3 has 16 amino acids. Germline V gene data show CDR1 as SGHDT and CDR2 as YYEEEE. Clones were sequenced by immunoSEQ multiplex PCR, and TCRdb holds only the in-frame ones, with some missing. The sample holds more than 40,000 clones, approximately 88% seen once. Sequenced material: peripheral blood. This chain joins TRBV5-6 and TRBJ2-3; 14 bases agree with TRBD2. This TCR derives from a man in his fifties with active COVID-19. Here the CDR3 DNA reads TGTGCCAGCAGCTACTGGACTAGCGGGAGGTCAGATACGCAGTATTTT. It encodes CASSYWTSGRSDTQYF.